These 25 T cell receptor beta chains share one sample of origin, sequenced in a study of blood T cell repertoires in COVID-19. Here immunoSEQ multiplex PCR was the method, and the copy in TCRdb shows in-frame clones only, minus some. Here the sample spans some 400,000 clones, approximately 89% being singletons. Sequenced: peripheral blood. These receptors were obtained from an older woman with COVID-19, enrolled during active disease.

This clone was counted once. The genes are TRBV6-5 and TRBJ2-7; D is unclear. CDR1 and CDR2 from the germline V gene are MNHEY and SVGAGI. The CDR3 contains 14 residues. With 0 bases removed from V and 0 bases from J, the gap between germline ends came to 6 bases. CDR3 residues: CASSYSSNSYEQYF. The DNA for the CDR3 is TGTGCCAGCAGTTACTCGTCCAACTCCTACGAGCAGTACTTC.

V usage is TRBV7-3 and J usage is TRBJ2-4; TRBD1 matches 8 bases. The CDR3 length is 14 residues. CDR1 and CDR2 (germline): SGHTA, FQGTGA. The trim removed 0 bases at V and 6 bases at J, leaving 1 base unmatched. CDR3 sequence: CASSLTGTGNIQYF. In DNA, the CDR3 is TGTGCCAGCAGCTTAACCGGGACAGGAAACATTCAGTACTTC.

This chain joins TRBV28 and TRBJ1-5; 8 bases agree with TRBD1. Germline V gene lookup returns CDR1 MDHEN and CDR2 SYDVKM. Unmatched junction bases numbered 11, after V lost 6 bases and J lost 4 bases. This CDR3 has 16 amino acids. The CDR3 bases are TGTGCCAGCAGCACATGGGGGACAGGAGGTAATCAGCCCCAGCATTTT. Translated: CASSTWGTGGNQPQHF.

The rearrangement uses TRBV18 and TRBJ1-2; the D gene is possibly TRBD1 (6 bases). V lost 1 base to trimming and J lost 2 bases, with 17 bases between them. Germline V gene data show CDR1 as KGHSH and CDR2 as LQKENI. The CDR3 contains 17 residues. CDR3 coding DNA: TGTGCCAGCTCACCACTACAGTTACAGGGCTCGAACTATGGCTACACCTTC. Translated, it gives CASSPLQLQGSNYGYTF.

The chain links TRBV15 to TRBJ1-2, with 10 bases identical to TRBD1. The V gene's germline CDR1 is LNHNV and CDR2 YYDKDF (reference sequence). The length of the CDR3 is 16 residues. V shed 0 bases, J shed 5 bases, and the junction held 6 bases outside the gene matches. The CDR3 DNA follows: TGTGCCACCAGCAGAGACCTCCGGGACAGGGGATATGGCTACACCTTC. Amino acid sequence: CATSRDLRDRGYGYTF.

J is TRBJ1-3 and V is TRBV4-1; D call uncertain. Germline CDR1 MGHRA, CDR2 YSYEKL. The CDR3 is 13 residues long. V lost 4 bases, J lost 3 bases, and 7 bases lay in between. For the CDR3, the DNA is TGCGCCAGCAGCCTCACTTTTGGAAACACCATATATTTT. It yields the protein CASSLTFGNTIYF.

The chain carries TRBV2 and TRBJ1-1; D is unclear. The length of the CDR3 is 12 residues. Germline CDR1 reads SNHLY; CDR2 reads FYNNEI. Trimming pared 5 bases from V and 7 bases from J, leaving 11 bases between. The chain's CDR3 is CASSFHGNEAFF. The CDR3 nucleotides read TGTGCCAGCAGTTTCCACGGGAATGAAGCTTTCTTT.

The V call is TRBV7-3, the J call TRBJ1-1; D possibly corresponds to TRBD1 (6 bases). The V and J ends lost 5 bases and 4 bases respectively, with 11 bases between them. The CDR3 extends over 13 amino acids. Germline values: CDR1 SGHTA, CDR2 FQGTGA. The CDR3 DNA follows: TGTGCCAGCAGCCAGACCAGGGGCACTGAAGCTTTCTTT. Translating it yields CASSQTRGTEAFF.

This chain joins TRBV6-5 and TRBJ1-1; 8 nucleotides line up with TRBD1. From germline, CDR1 is MNHEY and CDR2 SVGAGI. CDR3 size: 11 residues. The V segment lost 10 bases and the J segment 4 bases; nucleotides outside the gene matches: 2. The chain's CDR3 is CAIGQGTEAFF. DNA for the CDR3: TGTGCCATCGGACAGGGCACTGAAGCTTTCTTT.

V is TRBV5-1 and J is TRBJ2-2; 7 bases map to TRBD1. V lost 4 bases and J lost 4; bases outside the gene matches: 4. Germline V CDR1 and CDR2: SGHRS, YFSETQ. The CDR3 runs 14 residues. The CDR3 here is CASSVTGSTGELFF. DNA of the CDR3: TGCGCCAGCAGCGTGACAGGGTCCACCGGGGAGCTGTTTTTT. Based on the CDR3 plus reference TRBV5-1 and TRBJ2-2, the full variable domain is KAGVTQTPRYLIKTRGQQVTLSCSPISGHRSVSWYQQTPGQGLQFLFEYFSETQRNKGNFPGRFSGRQFSNSRSEMNVSTLELGDSALYLCASSVTGSTGELFFGEGSRLTVL.

The CDR3 loop is CASSFTSGGPYNEQFF. DNA for the CDR3: TGCGCCAGCAGCTTCACTAGCGGGGGGCCCTACAATGAGCAGTTCTTC. The chain links TRBV5-1 to TRBJ2-1, with 12 bases aligning to TRBD2. V lost 2 bases to trimming and J lost 2 bases; unmatched junction nucleotides: 2. CDR1 and CDR2 (germline): SGHRS, YFSETQ. The CDR3 runs 16 residues.

This clone was counted between two and nine times. V gene TRBV18 combines with J gene TRBJ1-2; 7 nucleotides match TRBD1. CDR1 is KGHSH, CDR2 LQKENI, per germline. This CDR3 spans 15 amino acids. V lost 1 base and J lost 7; bases outside the gene matches: 9. In DNA form, the CDR3 reads TGTGCCAGCTCACCACGGGACAGCGACTTTGGTGGCTACACCTTC. Protein: CASSPRDSDFGGYTF.

This clone was found once. The J gene is TRBJ2-5, the V gene TRBV5-1, with D uncertain. CDR1 is SGHRS and CDR2 is YFSETQ in the germline V gene. The CDR3 length is 14 residues. Trimming removed 7 bases at V and 9 bases at J, with 22 bases between. CDR3 sequence reads: CASAQSGAAQAQYF. The CDR3 nucleotides are TGCGCCAGCGCCCAATCCGGCGCCGCCCAGGCCCAGTACTTC.

V gene TRBV18 combines with J gene TRBJ1-5; a possible D gene is TRBD1 (5 bases). CDR1 and CDR2 (germline): KGHSH, LQKENI. V lost 4 bases, J lost 4 bases, and 20 bases lay in between. The CDR3 contains 17 residues. The CDR3 sequence: CASSLIPLGGGNQPQHF. As DNA, the CDR3 is TGTGCCAGCTCACTTATCCCTTTAGGTGGGGGGAATCAGCCCCAGCATTTT.

The rearrangement links TRBV6-5 to TRBJ1-5, with D unresolved. The CDR3 is 12 amino acids. Germline values: CDR1 MNHEY, CDR2 SVGAGI. V was trimmed by 9 bases and J by 9 bases, leaving 15 bases between them. The CDR3 is CARPAQDTPQHF. The CDR3 nucleotides read TGTGCCAGACCTGCTCAGGATACGCCCCAGCATTTT.

This clone appeared a few times. The V call is TRBV14, the J call TRBJ2-2; D is uncertain. In germline, CDR1 is SGHDN, CDR2 FVKESK. V lost 2 bases, J lost 2 bases, and 6 bases lay in between. The CDR3 loop spans 14 amino acids. The CDR3 DNA reads as TGTGCCAGCAGCCAATACTTAAACACCGGGGAGCTGTTTTTT. Its translation is CASSQYLNTGELFF. The entire variable domain, with the rest obtained from reference TRBV14 and TRBJ2-2, is as follows: EAGVTQFPSHSVIEKGQTVTLRCDPISGHDNLYWYRRVMGKEIKFLLHFVKESKQDESGMPNNRFLAERTGGTYSTLKVQPAELEDSGVYFCASSQYLNTGELFFGEGSRLTVL.

The chain uses TRBV5-1 and TRBJ2-7, with a weak D call TRBD1 (6 bases). The CDR3 is 15 residues long. Trimming stripped 2 bases from V and 6 bases from J, with 18 bases between. Germline assignment: CDR1 SGHRS and CDR2 YFSETQ. The CDR3 spells CASSLVLGAIREQYF. CDR3 nucleotide sequence: TGCGCCAGCAGCTTAGTTCTGGGGGCAATTCGCGAGCAGTACTTC.

V and J are TRBV12-3 or TRBV12-4 and TRBJ2-1; D gene uncertain. Trimming pared 5 bases from V and 4 bases from J, leaving 3 bases between. There are 11 residues in the CDR3. In DNA, the CDR3 is TGTGCCAGCAGTCGTTACAATGAGCAGTTCTTC. Amino acid sequence: CASSRYNEQFF.

J is TRBJ1-3 and V is TRBV28; D remains ambiguous. V lost 6 bases to trimming and J lost 4 bases, with 16 bases between them. The CDR3 covers 15 residues. Germline loops: CDR1 MDHEN, CDR2 SYDVKM. CDR3 in amino acids: CASRSRHQGGNTIYF. The CDR3 DNA reads as TGTGCCAGCAGGTCTCGACACCAAGGAGGAAACACCATATATTTT.

J is TRBJ2-2 and V is TRBV7-9; possibly TRBD2 for D (5 bases). The CDR3 has 15 amino acids. V was trimmed by 3 bases and J by 5 bases, leaving 13 bases between them. In germline, CDR1 is SEHNR, CDR2 FQNEAQ (reference sequence). DNA for the CDR3: TGTGCCAGCAGCTTTTGGGCCCCGGGAACCGGGGAGCTGTTTTTT. Translated: CASSFWAPGTGELFF.

The chain links TRBV5-1 to TRBJ1-2; the D gene is possibly TRBD1 (6 bases). The CDR3 length is 15 residues. Trimming pared 0 bases from V and 2 bases from J, leaving 11 bases between. Germline V CDR1 and CDR2: SGHRS, YFSETQ. The CDR3 bases are TGCGCCAGCAGCTTGGTAGCAGGGGTGAACTATGGCTACACCTTC. It is translated as CASSLVAGVNYGYTF.

The chain recombines TRBV5-1 with TRBJ1-2; tentative D call: TRBD1 (5 bases). From germline, CDR1 is SGHRS and CDR2 YFSETQ. CDR3 length: 13 residues. V was clipped by 1 base and J by 8 bases, with 12 bases between them. DNA for the CDR3: TGCGCCAGCAGCTTGTTGACAGCTCCGGGCTACACCTTC. It is translated as CASSLLTAPGYTF.

The J gene is TRBJ2-1, the V gene TRBV10-3; a weak D match, TRBD1 (8 bases). With 0 bases removed from V and 4 bases from J, the gap between germline ends came to 19 bases. The CDR3 spans 18 residues. The germline V gene encodes CDR1 ENHRY and CDR2 SYGVKD. CDR3 sequence reads: CAISESMGGTGTYNEQFF. CDR3 sequence (DNA): TGTGCCATCAGTGAGTCGATGGGGGGGACAGGCACTTACAATGAGCAGTTCTTC.

The chain carries TRBV5-1 and TRBJ2-5; D remains ambiguous. This CDR3 spans 14 amino acids. V was shortened by 1 base and J by 1 base, with 8 bases between the two germline ends. The germline CDR1 and CDR2 sequences are SGHRS and YFSETQ. The CDR3 is CASSLPRGQETQYF. The CDR3 nucleotides are TGCGCCAGCAGCTTGCCTAGAGGCCAAGAGACCCAGTACTTC.

The rearrangement joins TRBV21-1 to TRBJ2-3; TRBD2 reflects the table's D call only, with no check against the DNA. TRBV21-1 is a listed pseudogene. There are 21 residues in the CDR3. CDR3 coding DNA: TGTGCCAGCAGCAGGGACCTAGGTCTAGCGGGGGGGCGAGAGACCACAGATACGCAGTATTTT. This gives the protein CASSRDLGLAGGRETTDTQYF.